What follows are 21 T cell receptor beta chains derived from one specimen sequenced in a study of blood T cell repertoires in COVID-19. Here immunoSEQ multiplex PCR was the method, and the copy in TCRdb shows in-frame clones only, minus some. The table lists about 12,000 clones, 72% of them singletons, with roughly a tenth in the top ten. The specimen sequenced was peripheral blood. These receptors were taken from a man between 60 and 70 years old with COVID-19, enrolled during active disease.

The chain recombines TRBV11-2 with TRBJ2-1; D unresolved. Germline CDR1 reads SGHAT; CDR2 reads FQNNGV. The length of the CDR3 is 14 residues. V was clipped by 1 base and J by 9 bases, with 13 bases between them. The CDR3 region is CASSLVPGQREQFF. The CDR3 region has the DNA TGTGCCAGCAGCTTAGTTCCGGGTCAGCGTGAGCAGTTCTTC.

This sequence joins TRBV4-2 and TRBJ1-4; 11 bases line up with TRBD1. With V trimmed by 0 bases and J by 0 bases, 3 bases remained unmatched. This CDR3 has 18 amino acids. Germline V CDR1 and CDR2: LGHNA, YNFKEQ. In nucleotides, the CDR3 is TGTGCCAGCAGCCAAGATTGGGGACAGGGGGCAACTAATGAAAAACTGTTTTTT. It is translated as CASSQDWGQGATNEKLFF.

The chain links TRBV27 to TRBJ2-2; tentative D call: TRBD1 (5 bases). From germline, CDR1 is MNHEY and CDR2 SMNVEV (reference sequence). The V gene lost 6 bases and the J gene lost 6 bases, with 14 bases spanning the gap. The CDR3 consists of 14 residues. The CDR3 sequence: CASSDQGIPGELFF. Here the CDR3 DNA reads TGTGCCAGCAGCGACCAGGGTATACCCGGGGAGCTGTTTTTT.

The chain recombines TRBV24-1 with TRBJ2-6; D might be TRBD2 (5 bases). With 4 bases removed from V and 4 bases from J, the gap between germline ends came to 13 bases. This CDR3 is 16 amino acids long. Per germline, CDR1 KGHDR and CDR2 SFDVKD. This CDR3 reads CATSDPRGSGANVLTF. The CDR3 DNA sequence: TGTGCCACCAGTGACCCACGGGGATCCGGGGCCAACGTCCTGACTTTC.

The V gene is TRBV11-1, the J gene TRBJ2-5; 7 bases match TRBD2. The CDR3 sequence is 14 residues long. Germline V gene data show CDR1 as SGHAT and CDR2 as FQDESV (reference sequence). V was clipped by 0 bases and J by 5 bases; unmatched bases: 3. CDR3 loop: CASSLAGGFETQYF. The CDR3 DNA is TGTGCCAGCAGCTTAGCGGGAGGGTTCGAGACCCAGTACTTC.

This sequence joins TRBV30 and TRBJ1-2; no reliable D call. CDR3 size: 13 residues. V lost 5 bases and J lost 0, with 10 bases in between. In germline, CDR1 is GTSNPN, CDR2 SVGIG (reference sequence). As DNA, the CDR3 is TGTGCCTGGGACGACACAGCTAACTATGGCTACACCTTC. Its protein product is CAWDDTANYGYTF.

The CDR3 sequence: CASRRTSGLRSYNEQFF. The DNA for the CDR3 is TGTGCCAGCAGGAGGACTAGCGGGTTAAGGTCCTACAATGAGCAGTTCTTC. The genes are TRBV28 and TRBJ2-1; 11 bases map to TRBD2. With 6 bases clipped from V and 1 base from J, the junction kept 8 bases outside the gene matches. Germline CDR1 and CDR2: MDHEN and SYDVKM. The CDR3 runs 17 residues.

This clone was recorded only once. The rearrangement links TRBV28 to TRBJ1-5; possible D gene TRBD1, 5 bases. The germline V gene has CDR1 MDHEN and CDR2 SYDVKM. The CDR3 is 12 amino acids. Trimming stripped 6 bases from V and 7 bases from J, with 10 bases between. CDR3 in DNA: TGTGCCAGCAGCAGGGATGGGCAGCCCCAGCATTTT. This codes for CASSRDGQPQHF.

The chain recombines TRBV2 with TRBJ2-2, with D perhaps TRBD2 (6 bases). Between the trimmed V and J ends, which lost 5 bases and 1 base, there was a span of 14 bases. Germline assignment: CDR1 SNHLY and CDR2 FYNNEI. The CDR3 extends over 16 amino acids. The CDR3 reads CASSFYGSQNTGELFF. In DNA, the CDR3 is TGTGCCAGCAGTTTCTACGGGAGCCAGAACACCGGGGAGCTGTTTTTT. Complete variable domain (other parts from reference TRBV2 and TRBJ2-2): EPEVTQTPSHQVTQMGQEVILRCVPISNHLYFYWYRQILGQKVEFLVSFYNNEISEKSEIFDDQFSVERPDGSNFTLKIRSTKLEDSAMYFCASSFYGSQNTGELFFGEGSRLTVL.

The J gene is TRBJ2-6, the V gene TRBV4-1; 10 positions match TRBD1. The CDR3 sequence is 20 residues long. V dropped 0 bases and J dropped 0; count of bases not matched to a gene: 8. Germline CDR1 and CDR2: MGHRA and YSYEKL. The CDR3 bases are TGCGCCAGCAGCCAAGATGGGACAGGGGCAGGTTTCTCTGGGGCCAACGTCCTGACTTTC. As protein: CASSQDGTGAGFSGANVLTF.

DNA of the CDR3: TGTGCCTGGACCCTAGCCTATGCCACAGATACGCAGTATTTT. This codes for CAWTLAYATDTQYF. The chain couples TRBV30 to TRBJ2-3; maybe TRBD2 (5 bases). The CDR3 runs to 14 residues. Germline CDR1 is GTSNPN and CDR2 is SVGIG (reference sequence). Trimming removed 4 bases at V and 2 bases at J, with 13 bases between.

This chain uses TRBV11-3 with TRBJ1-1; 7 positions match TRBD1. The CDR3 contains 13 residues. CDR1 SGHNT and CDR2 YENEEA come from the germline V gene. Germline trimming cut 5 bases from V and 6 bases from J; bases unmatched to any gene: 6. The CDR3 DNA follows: TGTGCCAGCAGCCCAACAGGGGACTCTGAAGCTTTCTTT. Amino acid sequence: CASSPTGDSEAFF.

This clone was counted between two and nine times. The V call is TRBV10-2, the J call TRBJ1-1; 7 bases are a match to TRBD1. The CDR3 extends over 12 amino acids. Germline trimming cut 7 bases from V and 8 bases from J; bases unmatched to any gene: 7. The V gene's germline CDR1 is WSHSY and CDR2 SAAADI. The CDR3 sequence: CASTRDSREAFF. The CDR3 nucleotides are TGCGCCAGCACCCGGGACAGCCGGGAAGCTTTCTTT.

The CDR3 coding sequence is TGCAGTGCCTGGGCCCAAGAGACCCAGTACTTC. Amino acid sequence: CSAWAQETQYF. The V gene is TRBV20-1, the J gene TRBJ2-5; D call uncertain. V was clipped by 6 bases and J by 1 base, with 6 bases between them. The length of the CDR3 is 11 residues. Germline CDR1 is DFQATT and CDR2 is SNEGSKA (reference sequence).

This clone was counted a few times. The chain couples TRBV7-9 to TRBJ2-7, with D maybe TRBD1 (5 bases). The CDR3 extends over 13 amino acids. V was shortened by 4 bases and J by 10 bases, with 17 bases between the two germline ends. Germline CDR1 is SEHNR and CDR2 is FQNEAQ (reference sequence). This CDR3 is CASSSLAGPVQYV. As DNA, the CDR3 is TGTGCCAGCAGCTCCCTGGCAGGGCCGGTTCAGTACGTC.

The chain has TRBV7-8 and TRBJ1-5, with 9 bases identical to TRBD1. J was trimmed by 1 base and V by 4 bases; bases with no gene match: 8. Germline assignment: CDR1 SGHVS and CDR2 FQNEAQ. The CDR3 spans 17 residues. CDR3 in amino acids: CASSSRQGEWSNQPQHF. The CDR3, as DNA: TGTGCCAGCAGCTCAAGACAGGGGGAGTGGAGCAATCAGCCCCAGCATTTT.

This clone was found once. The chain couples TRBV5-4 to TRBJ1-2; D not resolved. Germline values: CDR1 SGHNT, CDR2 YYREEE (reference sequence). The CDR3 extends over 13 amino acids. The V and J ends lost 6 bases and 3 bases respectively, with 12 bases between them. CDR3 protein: CASTNRGDYGYTF. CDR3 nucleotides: TGTGCCAGCACCAACCGCGGGGACTATGGCTACACCTTC.

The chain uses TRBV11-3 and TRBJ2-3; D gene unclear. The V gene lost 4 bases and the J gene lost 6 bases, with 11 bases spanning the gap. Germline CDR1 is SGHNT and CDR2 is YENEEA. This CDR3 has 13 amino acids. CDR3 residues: CASSSPTIDTQYF. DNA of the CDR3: TGTGCCAGCAGCTCTCCAACAATCGATACGCAGTATTTT.

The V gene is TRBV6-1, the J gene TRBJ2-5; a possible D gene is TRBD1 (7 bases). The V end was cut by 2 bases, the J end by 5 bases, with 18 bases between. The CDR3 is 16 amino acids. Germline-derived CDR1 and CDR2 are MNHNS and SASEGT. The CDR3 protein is CASSEWGRGRWETQYF. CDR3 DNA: TGTGCCAGCAGTGAATGGGGCAGGGGGAGGTGGGAGACCCAGTACTTC.

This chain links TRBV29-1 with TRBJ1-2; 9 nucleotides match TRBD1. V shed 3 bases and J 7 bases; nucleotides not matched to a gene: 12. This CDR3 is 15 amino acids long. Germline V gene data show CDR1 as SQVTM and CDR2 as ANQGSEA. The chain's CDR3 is CSVDIGDRGDFGYTF. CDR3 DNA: TGCAGCGTTGATATCGGTGACAGGGGGGACTTTGGCTACACCTTC.

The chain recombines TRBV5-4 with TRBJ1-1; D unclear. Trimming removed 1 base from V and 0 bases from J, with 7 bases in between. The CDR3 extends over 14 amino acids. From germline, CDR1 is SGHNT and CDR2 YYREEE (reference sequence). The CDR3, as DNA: TGTGCCAGCAGCTTGACAGCTATGAACACTGAAGCTTTCTTT. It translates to CASSLTAMNTEAFF.